This T cell receptor beta chain was obtained from a study of T cell changes during pregnancy in multiple sclerosis. Produced via immunoSEQ multiplex PCR; TCRdb's table is partial and in-frame only. Counted here are approximately 53,000 clones, almost 90% occurring once; the ten biggest clones make up just over 5%. Germline V gene lookup returns CDR1 SGHAT and CDR2 FQNNGV. The CDR3 runs to 12 residues. V was pared by 5 bases and J by 7 bases, with 9 bases between. Sequencing was performed on peripheral blood, taken after pregnancy. This clonotype was obtained from a female donor in good health, enrolled as a control in a pregnancy study. This chain uses TRBV11-2 with TRBJ1-5; tentative D call: TRBD1 (5 bases). The CDR3 protein is CASSGGGQPQHF. In DNA form, the CDR3 reads TGTGCCAGCAGCGGGGGGGGGCAGCCCCAGCATTTT.